These 27 T cell receptor beta chains were sequenced from one sample in a study of Ad26.COV2.S vaccination and SARS-CoV-2 variants. The treatment here: some 20 received Ad26.COV2.S at low or high dose, single or two shots; roughly 5 received placebo; per-sample allocation not given. It was on day 63 after the first vaccine or placebo injection that samples were taken. TCRdb's copy holds only in-frame clones and misses some; the assay was immunoSEQ multiplex PCR. The profile shows fewer than 300,000 clones, about 90% of them singletons. Sample: peripheral blood, taken in a trial of Ad26.COV2.S vaccine versus placebo. The receptors were sampled from a person aged 18-65 years who received the Ad26.COV2.S COVID-19 vaccine or a placebo.

CDR3 nucleotide sequence: TGTGCCAGCAGCTTGGCCGGGACAGGGTATCGCTACACCTTC. Translated: CASSLAGTGYRYTF. V is TRBV5-5 and J is TRBJ1-2; 9 bases match TRBD1. Per germline, CDR1 SGHKS and CDR2 YYEKEE (reference sequence). The CDR3 consists of 14 residues. After removal of 0 bases from V and 9 bases from J, the junction contained 6 bases not matched to a gene.

The genes are TRBV27 and TRBJ2-7, with a tentative D call TRBD1 (5 bases). Germline values: CDR1 MNHEY, CDR2 SMNVEV (reference sequence). The CDR3 is 14 residues long. Trimming cost V 4 bases and J 1 base, with 11 bases left between them. The DNA of the CDR3 is TGTGCCAGCAGTTGGGGCCGCGGATCCTACGAGCAGTACTTC. Its translation: CASSWGRGSYEQYF.

The CDR3 loop reads CASSHLITDRGTTGELFF. DNA for the CDR3: TGTGCCAGCAGCCATCTTATCACAGACAGGGGGACCACCGGGGAGCTGTTTTTT. The rearrangement uses TRBV3-1 (or the pseudogene TRBV3-2) and TRBJ2-2, with 9 bases aligning to TRBD1. Unmatched junction bases numbered 12, after V lost 3 bases and J lost 4 bases. CDR3 size: 18 residues. Germline V gene sequence: CDR1 LGHDT, CDR2 YNNKEL (reference sequence).

For the CDR3, the DNA is TGTGCCAGCAGCTTTTACAGGGCTGGGGCCAACGTCCTGACTTTC. Amino acid sequence: CASSFYRAGANVLTF. V and J are TRBV7-2 and TRBJ2-6; possibly TRBD1 for D (6 bases). CDR3 length equals 15 residues. CDR1 and CDR2 (germline): SGHTA, FQGNSA. The V end lost 3 bases, the J end lost 2 bases, and 8 bases lay between the germline ends.

This chain links TRBV6-2 or TRBV6-3 with TRBJ2-7; TRBD2 is a possible D gene (6 bases). Germline lookup yields CDR1 MNHEY and CDR2 SVGEGT. The CDR3 runs 16 residues. The ends were cut back, 6 bases at V and 2 bases at J, with 20 bases in the middle. The CDR3 loop is CASSGRGSDGPYEQYF. In nucleotides, the CDR3 is TGTGCCAGCAGCGGCCGGGGGAGCGATGGCCCCTACGAGCAGTACTTC.

This clone was observed a single time. The gene calls are TRBV2 and TRBJ2-3, with D possibly matching TRBD1 (6 bases). The germline V gene has CDR1 SNHLY and CDR2 FYNNEI. Trimming took off 7 bases at V and 4 bases at J, with 15 bases between the two ends. The CDR3 contains 14 residues. DNA for the CDR3: TGTGCCAGCAAGGGGCAGGGGTGGGCAGATACGCAGTATTTT. Translated, it gives CASKGQGWADTQYF.

CDR3 in amino acids: CATGQWTNTGELFF. The CDR3 DNA follows: TGTGCCACGGGGCAGTGGACGAACACCGGGGAGCTGTTTTTT. V and J are TRBV7-9 and TRBJ2-2, with D possibly being TRBD1 or TRBD2 (5 bases each). The CDR3 is made up of 14 amino acids. From germline, CDR1 is SEHNR and CDR2 FQNEAQ (reference sequence). V was clipped by 10 bases and J by 0 bases, with 12 bases between them. Looking up the rest from reference TRBV7-9 and TRBJ2-2 gives the full variable domain: DTGVSQNPRHKITKRGQNVTFRCDPISEHNRLYWYRQTLGQGPEFLTYFQNEAQLEKSRLLSDRFSAERPKGSFSTLEIQRTEQGDSAMYLCATGQWTNTGELFFGEGSRLTVL.

As to this clone: Mismatch with germline at one junction end may stem from a read error. The gene calls are TRBV10-3 and TRBJ1-1; TRBD1 is a possible D gene (5 bases). This CDR3 has 15 amino acids. The germline CDR1 and CDR2 sequences are ENHRY and SYGVKD. CDR3 bases: TGTGCCATCAGTGCAGGGTGGGGGGTGAACACTGAAACTTTCTTT. Residues: CAISAGWGVNTETFF.

This sequence joins TRBV30 and TRBJ2-5; D unclear. There are 10 residues in the CDR3. In germline, CDR1 is GTSNPN, CDR2 SVGIG (reference sequence). V was cut by 2 bases and J by 5 bases, with 3 bases left in between. The CDR3 sequence: CAWSLETQYF. In nucleotides, the CDR3 is TGTGCCTGGAGTCTGGAGACCCAGTACTTC.

The CDR3 DNA follows: TGCGCCAGCACCGTAGCGGGGGGGCCTTCAGATACGCAGTATTTT. Its translation: CASTVAGGPSDTQYF. V and J are TRBV5-1 and TRBJ2-3, with 11 bases matching TRBD2. CDR1 is SGHRS and CDR2 is YFSETQ in the germline V gene. V was clipped by 6 bases and J by 4 bases; unmatched bases: 7. The CDR3 is 15 amino acids.

V and J are TRBV7-2 and TRBJ2-1; possible D gene TRBD1, 5 bases. Germline V gene sequence: CDR1 SGHTA, CDR2 FQGNSA. The CDR3 sequence is 15 residues long. Trimming removed 3 bases at V and 4 bases at J, with 13 bases between. Written as DNA, the CDR3 is TGTGCCAGCAGCTTCCAGGGAAGCGCGTACAATGAGCAGTTCTTC. Translation gives CASSFQGSAYNEQFF.

The chain has TRBV29-1 and TRBJ2-2; D gene ambiguous. CDR1 SQVTM and CDR2 ANQGSEA come from the germline V gene. This CDR3 has 14 residues. Deletions cut 6 bases from V and 4 bases from J, with 15 bases between. This chain's CDR3 is CSVEPGKGTGELFF. CDR3 bases: TGCAGCGTGGAACCAGGAAAGGGCACCGGGGAGCTGTTTTTT.

The chain joins TRBV11-3 to TRBJ1-1; TRBD1 aligns across 10 bases. Per germline, CDR1 SGHNT and CDR2 YENEEA. CDR3 size: 14 residues. V lost 5 bases, J lost 4 bases, and 4 bases stayed unmatched. The CDR3 is CASSRQGASTEAFF. The DNA for the CDR3 is TGTGCCAGCAGCCGACAGGGGGCCTCCACTGAAGCTTTCTTT. The full variable domain, in which reference TRBV11-3 and TRBJ1-1 provide the parts outside the CDR3, is EAGVVQSPRYKIIEKKQPVAFWCNPISGHNTLYWYLQNLGQGPELLIRYENEEAVDDSQLPKDRFSAERLKGVDSTLKIQPAELGDSAVYLCASSRQGASTEAFFGQGTRLTVV.

V and J are TRBV6-5 and TRBJ2-7; D is uncertain. CDR1 is MNHEY, CDR2 SVGAGI, per germline. Deletions cut 7 bases from V and 3 bases from J, with 16 bases between. This CDR3 contains 14 residues. CDR3 nucleotides: TGTGCCAGCAACAATATGGACGGGTTCTACGAGCAGTACTTC. Protein product: CASNNMDGFYEQYF.

This clone was seen just once. The chain is built from TRBV9 and TRBJ1-3; D might be TRBD1 (5 bases). CDR1 is SGDLS, CDR2 YYNGEE, per germline. V was clipped by 5 bases and J by 0 bases, with 12 bases between them. The CDR3 consists of 15 residues. CDR3 coding DNA: TGTGCCAGCAGTAAGGGGTGGAGCTCTGGAAACACCATATATTTT. Its protein is CASSKGWSSGNTIYF.

The V gene is TRBV6-4, the J gene TRBJ2-3, with D perhaps given as TRBD1 or TRBD2 (7 bases each). V gave up 8 bases and J gave up 4 bases, with 19 bases separating them. The CDR3 runs to 15 residues. Germline V lookup: CDR1 MRHNA, CDR2 SNTAGT. The CDR3 DNA reads TGTGCCAGCGCTGCAACAGGGGAGGGGGCAGATACGCAGTATTTT. It is translated as CASAATGEGADTQYF.

The chain couples TRBV28 to TRBJ1-1, with D possibly being TRBD1 (5 bases). V lost 6 bases and J 7 bases, leaving 24 bases between the germline ends. The CDR3 has 16 amino acids. CDR1 is MDHEN, CDR2 SYDVKM, per germline. CDR3 sequence: CASSLNLPAGRDEAFF. The CDR3 DNA reads as TGTGCCAGCAGCTTAAATTTACCGGCAGGGAGGGATGAAGCTTTCTTT.

The V call is TRBV5-1, the J call TRBJ1-1; 12 bases agree with TRBD1. The CDR3 runs 17 residues. Looked up from germline, CDR1 is SGHRS and CDR2 is YFSETQ. V was clipped by 5 bases and J by 5 bases; unmatched bases: 13. As DNA, the CDR3 is TGCGCCAGCAGTCCCACCGGGACAGGGGGCTTAAAGACTGAAGCTTTCTTT. Protein: CASSPTGTGGLKTEAFF.

The chain links TRBV23-1 to TRBJ2-1, with 7 positions matching TRBD2. TRBV23-1 is flagged as an ORF with uncertain function. The CDR3 totals 16 residues. Germline trimming cut 3 bases from V and 4 bases from J; bases unmatched to any gene: 9. The CDR3 here is CASSQSGNRRYNEQFF. CDR3 DNA: TGCGCCAGCAGTCAGAGCGGGAATAGGAGATACAATGAGCAGTTCTTC.

The chain joins TRBV3-1 (or the pseudogene TRBV3-2) to TRBJ1-2; weak D call: TRBD1 (6 bases). Trimming took 5 bases from V and 7 from J, leaving 14 bases between them. The CDR3 covers 13 residues. From germline, CDR1 is LGHDT and CDR2 YNNKEL (reference sequence). The CDR3 bases are TGTGCCAGCAGCAAGGACAGCCGTAGTGGCTACACCTTC. Protein: CASSKDSRSGYTF.

The J gene is TRBJ2-3, the V gene TRBV6-1; TRBD1 is a possible D gene (6 bases). Germline V gene sequence: CDR1 MNHNS, CDR2 SASEGT. The CDR3 covers 14 residues. Trimming removed 3 bases from V and 3 bases from J, with 10 bases in between. The CDR3 region has the DNA TGTGCCAGCAGTGACCGGGACACGACAGATACGCAGTATTTT. It specifies CASSDRDTTDTQYF.

The CDR3 here is CASDSDGGSGANVLTF. The CDR3 DNA is TGTGCCAGCGACTCCGATGGTGGCTCTGGGGCCAACGTCCTGACTTTC. The chain combines TRBV5-6 with TRBJ2-6; no definite D call. The CDR3 sequence is 16 residues long. The germline gives CDR1 SGHDT, CDR2 YYEEEE. V was cut by 7 bases and J by 0 bases, with 14 bases left in between. Complete variable domain (other parts from reference TRBV5-6 and TRBJ2-6): DAGVTQSPTHLIKTRGQQVTLRCSPKSGHDTVSWYQQALGQGPQFIFQYYEEEERQRGNFPDRFSGHQFPNYSSELNVNALLLGDSALYLCASDSDGGSGANVLTFGAGSRLTVL.

V usage is TRBV5-1 and J usage is TRBJ2-2, with D possibly TRBD1 on 6 matching bases. CDR3 size: 14 residues. Trimming left V 0 bases short and J 6 bases short, with 9 bases between. Per germline, CDR1 SGHRS and CDR2 YFSETQ. This CDR3 is CASSLATGPGELFF. CDR3 DNA sequence: TGCGCCAGCAGCTTGGCCACAGGGCCCGGGGAGCTGTTTTTT. The full variable domain, rest sourced from reference TRBV5-1 and TRBJ2-2, is KAGVTQTPRYLIKTRGQQVTLSCSPISGHRSVSWYQQTPGQGLQFLFEYFSETQRNKGNFPGRFSGRQFSNSRSEMNVSTLELGDSALYLCASSLATGPGELFFGEGSRLTVL.

The chain combines TRBV29-1 with TRBJ1-2; no definite D call. Germline V CDR1 and CDR2: SQVTM, ANQGSEA. The CDR3 loop spans 11 amino acids. V lost 0 bases and J lost 7, with 6 bases in between. Here the CDR3 DNA reads TGCAGCGTTGAAGAGAGGGTTGGCTACACCTTC. Protein: CSVEERVGYTF.

This chain links TRBV6-5 with TRBJ2-1; 8 nucleotides line up with TRBD2. V gave up 6 bases and J gave up 9 bases; unmatched junction bases: 7. The CDR3 is 13 residues long. Germline CDR1 and CDR2: MNHEY and SVGAGI. CDR3 coding DNA: TGTGCCAGCAGGGTAGCGGGGTATAGTGAGCAGTTCTTC. Amino acid sequence: CASRVAGYSEQFF.

This chain links TRBV7-9 with TRBJ2-1; D gene unclear. The V gene's germline CDR1 is SEHNR and CDR2 FQNEAQ (reference sequence). The CDR3 has 14 residues. The V and J ends lost 2 bases and 4 bases respectively, with 9 bases between them. Here the CDR3 reads CASSLKGHYNEQFF. In nucleotides, the CDR3 is TGTGCCAGCAGCTTAAAGGGCCATTACAATGAGCAGTTCTTC.

The gene calls are TRBV18 and TRBJ1-6; 8 bases align to TRBD1. Germline V gene lookup returns CDR1 KGHSH and CDR2 LQKENI. With V trimmed by 6 bases and J by 7 bases, 8 bases remained unmatched. CDR3 length equals 15 residues. The CDR3 protein is CASSQDRAWNSPLHF. CDR3 nucleotides: TGTGCCAGCTCCCAGGACAGGGCCTGGAATTCACCCCTCCACTTT.